The rows below give T cell receptor beta chains drawn from one sample of a study of identical twins. TCRdb reanalysed the 5' RACE reads using MiXCR and keeps one entry per CDR3 protein. The sample holds roughly 720,000 distinct CDR3 sequences, roughly 18% seen once. These data are also associated with another study on T cells expressing NK-cell markers.

The material sequenced was PBMCs. All receptors come from a young woman in good health. CDR3s include the opening cysteine and the closing phenylalanine or tryptophan. The D gene is left open where the match is weak. Clone size appears in some rows only: once, few, many, or a class for an expanded clone.

j_gene: TRBJ2-7
abundance: NA
d_gene: NA
v_gene: TRBV14
CDR3aa: CASSHIRGSDYEQYF
CDR3nt: TGTGCCAGCAGCCACATAAGGGGGAGTGATTACGAGCAGTACTTC

j_gene: TRBJ2-3
abundance: few
d_gene: TRBD2
v_gene: TRBV12-3/TRBV12-4
CDR3aa: CASTDRLAGMSNTQYF
CDR3nt: TGTGCCAGCACCGATCGACTAGCGGGCATGAGCAATACGCAGTATTTT

j_gene: TRBJ1-5
abundance: few
d_gene: NA
v_gene: TRBV7-2
CDR3aa: CASSLVHQPQHF
CDR3nt: TGTGCCAGCAGCCTAGTACATCAGCCCCAGCATTTT

j_gene: TRBJ1-6
abundance: NA
d_gene: TRBD1
v_gene: TRBV5-1
CDR3aa: CASSYRTGVNNSPLHF
CDR3nt: TGCGCCAGCAGCTATAGGACAGGGGTTAATAATTCACCCCTCCACTTT

j_gene: TRBJ2-1
abundance: NA
d_gene: NA
v_gene: TRBV7-9
CDR3aa: CASSSDFNNEQFF
CDR3nt: TGTGCCAGCAGCTCGGACTTCAACAATGAGCAGTTCTTC

j_gene: TRBJ2-7
abundance: few
d_gene: NA
v_gene: TRBV12-3/TRBV12-4
CDR3aa: CASRAEGFNEQYF
CDR3nt: TGTGCCAGCAGGGCGGAAGGGTTTAACGAGCAGTACTTC

j_gene: TRBJ2-4
abundance: NA
d_gene: TRBD1
v_gene: TRBV12-3/TRBV12-4
CDR3aa: CASSSGQLDIQYF
CDR3nt: TGTGCCAGCAGTTCGGGACAGTTGGACATTCAGTACTTC

j_gene: TRBJ2-7
abundance: NA
d_gene: NA
v_gene: TRBV7-6
CDR3aa: CASSLGRGYSEQYF
CDR3nt: TGTGCCAGCAGCTTAGGCAGGGGTTACTCCGAGCAGTACTTC

j_gene: TRBJ2-3
abundance: many
d_gene: NA
v_gene: TRBV10-1
CDR3aa: CASSESTDTQYF
CDR3nt: TGCGCCAGCAGTGAGTCGACAGATACGCAGTATTTT

j_gene: TRBJ2-1
abundance: few
d_gene: NA
v_gene: TRBV12-3/TRBV12-4
CDR3aa: CANYFRSSYNEQFF
CDR3nt: TGTGCCAACTACTTCCGCAGCTCCTACAATGAGCAGTTCTTC

j_gene: TRBJ1-4
abundance: NA
d_gene: NA
v_gene: TRBV12-3/TRBV12-4
CDR3aa: CASSPPLSPGKLFF
CDR3nt: TGTGCCAGCAGTCCCCCCCTGAGCCCCGGGAAACTGTTTTTT

j_gene: TRBJ2-7
abundance: few
d_gene: NA
v_gene: TRBV20-1
CDR3aa: CSAIDPLSGNEQYF
CDR3nt: TGCAGTGCTATCGACCCACTTTCTGGCAACGAGCAGTACTTC

j_gene: TRBJ2-7
abundance: NA
d_gene: TRBD1
v_gene: TRBV14
CDR3aa: CASSQDPGQGMGYEQYF
CDR3nt: TGTGCCAGCAGCCAAGATCCAGGACAGGGTATGGGCTACGAGCAGTACTTC

j_gene: TRBJ2-7
abundance: NA
d_gene: TRBD2
v_gene: TRBV6-1
CDR3aa: CASSKLSGSSYEQYF
CDR3nt: TGTGCCAGCAGTAAACTCAGCGGGAGCTCCTACGAGCAGTACTTC

j_gene: TRBJ2-1
abundance: few
d_gene: NA
v_gene: TRBV4-3
CDR3aa: CASSPDPHKGPEQFF
CDR3nt: TGCGCCAGCAGCCCTGACCCTCATAAGGGGCCTGAGCAGTTCTTC

j_gene: TRBJ2-5
abundance: NA
d_gene: NA
v_gene: TRBV9
CDR3aa: CASSVEAAETQYF
CDR3nt: TGTGCCAGCAGCGTAGAGGCAGCAGAGACCCAGTACTTC

j_gene: TRBJ2-7
abundance: few
d_gene: NA
v_gene: TRBV29-1
CDR3aa: CSVDPGGRGEQYF
CDR3nt: TGCAGCGTTGATCCCGGGGGCAGAGGCGAGCAGTACTTC

j_gene: TRBJ2-3
abundance: NA
d_gene: NA
v_gene: TRBV3-1
CDR3aa: CASSLRSEGRTDTQYF
CDR3nt: TGTGCCAGCAGCCTTAGGAGCGAGGGCCGCACAGATACGCAGTATTTT

j_gene: TRBJ2-3
abundance: few
d_gene: TRBD2
v_gene: TRBV20-1
CDR3aa: CSALQTSGSTDTQYF
CDR3nt: TGCAGTGCTTTGCAGACTAGCGGCAGCACAGATACGCAGTATTTT

j_gene: TRBJ1-2
abundance: few
d_gene: NA
v_gene: TRBV7-9
CDR3aa: CASLGTSTNYGYTF
CDR3nt: TGTGCCAGTCTCGGGACCTCCACTAACTATGGCTACACCTTC

j_gene: TRBJ2-2
abundance: few
d_gene: NA
v_gene: TRBV12-5
CDR3aa: CASGLVRDTGELFF
CDR3nt: TGTGCTAGTGGTTTGGTACGGGACACCGGGGAGCTGTTTTTT

j_gene: TRBJ2-7
abundance: NA
d_gene: TRBD2
v_gene: TRBV9
CDR3aa: CASSVAAGGFDEQYF
CDR3nt: TGTGCCAGCAGCGTAGCAGCGGGGGGCTTCGACGAGCAGTACTTC

j_gene: TRBJ1-2
abundance: few
d_gene: NA
v_gene: TRBV5-1
CDR3aa: CASSLEGGRYGYTF
CDR3nt: TGCGCCAGCAGCTTGGAAGGGGGGAGATATGGCTACACCTTC

j_gene: TRBJ1-1
abundance: many
d_gene: NA
v_gene: TRBV7-6
CDR3aa: CASSLWGGRGLNTEAFF
CDR3nt: TGTGCCAGCAGCTTATGGGGAGGGAGGGGCCTGAACACTGAAGCTTTCTTT

j_gene: TRBJ1-1
abundance: NA
d_gene: NA
v_gene: TRBV6-2/TRBV6-3
CDR3aa: CASSSQGLWAEAFF
CDR3nt: TGTGCCAGCAGTTCACAGGGTCTGTGGGCTGAAGCTTTCTTT

j_gene: TRBJ2-5
abundance: NA
d_gene: NA
v_gene: TRBV20-1
CDR3aa: CSAPGSTRETQYF
CDR3nt: TGCAGTGCTCCAGGGTCCACAAGAGAGACCCAGTACTTC

j_gene: TRBJ2-3
abundance: NA
d_gene: TRBD2
v_gene: TRBV5-1
CDR3aa: CASRWTSSTDTQYF
CDR3nt: TGCGCCAGCAGGTGGACTAGCTCGACAGATACGCAGTATTTT

j_gene: TRBJ2-5
abundance: few
d_gene: NA
v_gene: TRBV5-1
CDR3aa: CASSSHETQYF
CDR3nt: TGCGCCAGCAGCTCCCATGAGACCCAGTACTTC

j_gene: TRBJ1-1
abundance: NA
d_gene: TRBD1
v_gene: TRBV10-3
CDR3aa: CAISSDRDAFF
CDR3nt: TGTGCCATCAGTTCCGACAGGGATGCTTTCTTT

j_gene: TRBJ2-1
abundance: NA
d_gene: NA
v_gene: TRBV5-1
CDR3aa: CASGEGGSYNEQFF
CDR3nt: TGCGCCTCCGGCGAGGGGGGATCCTACAATGAGCAGTTCTTC

j_gene: TRBJ1-2
abundance: few
d_gene: NA
v_gene: TRBV12-3/TRBV12-4
CDR3aa: CASTGPFYGYTF
CDR3nt: TGTGCCAGCACCGGGCCGTTCTATGGCTACACCTTC

j_gene: TRBJ2-3
abundance: NA
d_gene: TRBD2
v_gene: TRBV29-1
CDR3aa: CSASRTSGGTDTQYF
CDR3nt: TGCAGCGCCTCCAGGACTAGCGGTGGCACAGATACGCAGTATTTT

j_gene: TRBJ2-1
abundance: few
d_gene: TRBD1
v_gene: TRBV24-1
CDR3aa: CATSEGGTGINEQFF
CDR3nt: TGTGCCACCAGTGAGGGGGGGACAGGGATAAATGAGCAGTTCTTC

j_gene: TRBJ2-7
abundance: many
d_gene: TRBD2
v_gene: TRBV5-1
CDR3aa: CASSPTSGSSYEQYF
CDR3nt: TGCGCCAGCAGCCCAACTAGCGGGAGCTCCTACGAGCAGTACTTC

j_gene: TRBJ1-1
abundance: once
d_gene: TRBD1
v_gene: TRBV12-3/TRBV12-4
CDR3aa: CASSLPGGVNTEAFF
CDR3nt: TGTGCCAGCAGCCTCCCAGGGGGCGTGAACACTGAAGCTTTCTTT

j_gene: TRBJ2-7
abundance: NA
d_gene: NA
v_gene: TRBV7-2
CDR3aa: CASSSPGLISSYEQYF
CDR3nt: TGTGCCAGCAGCTCACCGGGACTTATAAGCTCCTACGAGCAGTACTTC

j_gene: TRBJ1-1
abundance: NA
d_gene: NA
v_gene: TRBV29-1
CDR3aa: CSVPRNTEAFF
CDR3nt: TGCAGCGTTCCCAGGAACACTGAAGCTTTCTTT

j_gene: TRBJ2-1
abundance: NA
d_gene: TRBD2
v_gene: TRBV20-1
CDR3aa: CSATLTSGSGNEQFF
CDR3nt: TGCAGTGCTACCCTGACTAGCGGGAGTGGCAATGAGCAGTTCTTC

j_gene: TRBJ2-1
abundance: few
d_gene: TRBD2
v_gene: TRBV10-3
CDR3aa: CAATGLAGSLGNEQFF
CDR3nt: TGTGCCGCCACGGGACTAGCGGGATCTTTGGGGAATGAGCAGTTCTTC

j_gene: TRBJ2-1
abundance: NA
d_gene: TRBD2
v_gene: TRBV4-1
CDR3aa: CASSQDRLSHERLADLYNEQFF
CDR3nt: TGCGCCAGCAGCCAAGACCGCTTAAGTCATGAGCGTCTAGCGGACTTATACAATGAGCAGTTCTTC

j_gene: TRBJ2-7
abundance: few
d_gene: NA
v_gene: TRBV6-2/TRBV6-3
CDR3aa: CASSYRQGGTEQYF
CDR3nt: TGTGCCAGCAGTTATCGCCAGGGGGGTACCGAGCAGTACTTC

j_gene: TRBJ2-3
abundance: NA
d_gene: NA
v_gene: TRBV5-4
CDR3aa: CASSGNSGGADTQYF
CDR3nt: TGTGCCAGCAGCGGGAATAGCGGTGGGGCGGATACGCAGTATTTT

j_gene: TRBJ2-1
abundance: few
d_gene: TRBD2
v_gene: TRBV10-3
CDR3aa: CATDRGGMGNEQFF
CDR3nt: TGTGCCACCGATCGGGGGGGAATGGGCAATGAGCAGTTCTTC

j_gene: TRBJ2-7
abundance: few
d_gene: TRBD1
v_gene: TRBV5-1
CDR3aa: CASSVDRATVDEQYF
CDR3nt: TGCGCCAGCAGCGTTGACAGGGCGACCGTCGACGAGCAGTACTTC